A single sample gave rise to the 19 T cell receptor beta chains below, sequenced in a study of CD8 T cells in Susac syndrome. The RNA input was about 0.45 to 1 ug, and it was reverse transcribed with random hexamers. TCRdb reprocessed the immunoSEQ multiplex PCR reads with MiXCR, giving one entry per CDR3 protein. This sample has 170,000 or so distinct CDR3 sequences; around 94% occur once, and the top ten carry 0.12%. The sample was CD4+ T cells from PBMCs. The origin of the receptors is a human donor with Susac syndrome.

This clonotype was seen a single time. This chain joins TRBV6-6 and TRBJ2-7; TRBD2 is a possible D gene (5 bases). Trimming left V 4 bases short and J 0 bases short, with 10 bases between. Germline V gene lookup returns CDR1 MNHNY and CDR2 SVGAGI (reference sequence). The CDR3 has 14 residues. Here the CDR3 DNA reads TGTGCCAGCAGTTCAAGGGAGAACTCCTACGAGCAGTACTTC. This translates into CASSSRENSYEQYF.

This CDR3 reads CASSLRETGELFF. The CDR3 region has the DNA TGTGCCAGCAGTCTCCGGGAGACCGGGGAGCTGTTTTTT. This chain connects TRBV6-5 to TRBJ2-2; D may be TRBD2 (6 bases). Looked up from germline, CDR1 is MNHEY and CDR2 is SVGAGI. The CDR3 length is 13 residues. The germline V and J ends were trimmed by 5 bases and 5 bases, with 9 bases remaining between them.

The chain joins TRBV5-1 to TRBJ1-1; 10 nucleotides match TRBD1. CDR1 and CDR2 from the germline V gene are SGHRS and YFSETQ. The CDR3 is 14 amino acids. The trim removed 4 bases at V and 4 bases at J, leaving 4 bases unmatched. The CDR3 reads CASSTGTGATEAFF. CDR3 coding DNA: TGCGCCAGCAGCACGGGGACAGGGGCCACTGAAGCTTTCTTT.

The V gene is TRBV20-1, the J gene TRBJ2-3, with 7 bases that match TRBD1. Germline lookup yields CDR1 DFQATT and CDR2 SNEGSKA (reference sequence). V dropped 6 bases and J dropped 2; count of bases not matched to a gene: 8. The CDR3 contains 14 residues. As DNA, the CDR3 is TGCAGTGCGCTCCGGGACAGTTTCACAGATACGCAGTATTTT. Amino acid sequence: CSALRDSFTDTQYF.

The chain combines TRBV20-1 with TRBJ2-5; TRBD1 aligns across 9 bases. Looked up from germline, CDR1 is DFQATT and CDR2 is SNEGSKA (reference sequence). The CDR3 sequence is 14 residues long. V shed 5 bases, J shed 6 bases, and the junction held 10 bases outside the gene matches. The CDR3 sequence: CSAPLTGGRKTQYF. The CDR3 nucleotides are TGCAGTGCTCCCCTCACAGGGGGCCGTAAGACCCAGTACTTC.

The chain's CDR3 is CASSYTGGSGYGYTF. The DNA of the CDR3 is TGTGCCAGCAGTTACACAGGGGGCAGTGGCTATGGCTACACCTTC. This sequence joins TRBV6-5 and TRBJ1-2, with TRBD1 matching over 9 bases. V was clipped by 2 bases and J by 4 bases; unmatched bases: 5. The germline CDR1 and CDR2 sequences are MNHEY and SVGAGI. This CDR3 has 15 amino acids.

This clonotype has only a few counts. The DNA for the CDR3 is TGTGCCAGCAGTGCGTCCTACGAGCAGTACTTC. It yields the protein CASSASYEQYF. The rearrangement links TRBV6-6 to TRBJ2-7; D is unresolved. CDR3 length: 11 amino acids. V was pared by 5 bases and J by 1 base, with 3 bases between. CDR1 and CDR2 from the germline V gene are MNHNY and SVGAGI (reference sequence).

The chain is built from TRBV20-1 and TRBJ2-3, with 7 bases identical to TRBD1. Germline V gene lookup returns CDR1 DFQATT and CDR2 SNEGSKA (reference sequence). The CDR3 extends over 15 amino acids. With V trimmed by 5 bases and J by 0 bases, 8 bases remained unmatched. CDR3 sequence: CSAEPGGASTDTQYF. For the CDR3, the DNA is TGCAGTGCTGAACCAGGGGGAGCTAGCACAGATACGCAGTATTTT.

The chain combines TRBV20-1 with TRBJ1-1; TRBD1 matches 9 bases. CDR3 length equals 16 residues. Looked up from germline, CDR1 is DFQATT and CDR2 is SNEGSKA (reference sequence). CDR3: CSGKTGTGKSNTEAFF. The CDR3 nucleotides read TGCAGCGGAAAAACCGGGACAGGGAAATCGAACACTGAAGCTTTCTTT.

This clonotype has just a few counts. The J gene is TRBJ1-5, the V gene TRBV7-6; no clear D. Germline V lookup: CDR1 SGHVS, CDR2 FNYEAQ. The CDR3 extends over 14 amino acids. Trimming shortened V by 1 base and J by 0 bases, and 4 bases separated the two germline ends. CDR3 nucleotides: TGTGCCAGCAGCTTAGATGGTAGCAATCAGCCCCAGCATTTT. It specifies CASSLDGSNQPQHF.

The genes are TRBV5-4 and TRBJ1-1, with D possibly being TRBD1 (5 bases). Germline assignment: CDR1 SGHNT and CDR2 YYREEE (reference sequence). V was shortened by 0 bases and J by 4 bases, with 13 bases between the two germline ends. CDR3 length: 15 amino acids. CDR3 nucleotides: TGTGCCAGCAGCTTGGTGAGGGTGGGGGGCACTGAAGCTTTCTTT. Amino acid sequence: CASSLVRVGGTEAFF.

The chain has TRBV7-9 and TRBJ1-4; maybe TRBD1 (6 bases). This CDR3 region has 16 residues. Germline CDR1 reads SEHNR; CDR2 reads FQNEAQ (reference sequence). The V and J ends lost 5 bases and 2 bases respectively, with 15 bases between them. CDR3 loop: CASSGQTQPTNEKLFF. CDR3 coding DNA: TGTGCCAGCAGCGGACAGACCCAGCCCACTAATGAAAAACTGTTTTTT.

The rearrangement links TRBV18 to TRBJ1-1; TRBD1 matches at 7 bases. The CDR3 loop spans 13 amino acids. Germline CDR1 KGHSH, CDR2 LQKENI. The V gene end was trimmed by 4 bases and the J gene end by 6 bases; junction bases not matched to a gene: 5. CDR3 loop: CASSLGTAAEAFF. CDR3 DNA sequence: TGTGCCAGCTCACTCGGGACAGCTGCTGAAGCTTTCTTT.

The gene calls are TRBV2 and TRBJ1-2, with TRBD1 matching 8 bases. The CDR3 extends over 15 amino acids. Per the germline V gene, CDR1 is SNHLY and CDR2 is FYNNEI. The J segment lost 8 bases and the V segment lost 8 bases, leaving 16 bases of the junction unmatched. For the CDR3, the DNA is TGTGCCAGCCGGGCGGAGGACAGGGTAATGGGAGGCTACACCTTC. Its translation: CASRAEDRVMGGYTF. The full variable domain, completed using reference TRBV2 and TRBJ1-2, is EPEVTQTPSHQVTQMGQEVILRCVPISNHLYFYWYRQILGQKVEFLVSFYNNEISEKSEIFDDQFSVERPDGSNFTLKIRSTKLEDSAMYFCASRAEDRVMGGYTFGSGTRLTVV.

V gene TRBV28 combines with J gene TRBJ2-7; 7 nucleotides align to TRBD1. Germline CDR1 reads MDHEN; CDR2 reads SYDVKM. The junction had 13 bases not matched to a gene; V was cut back by 9 bases and J by 5 bases. CDR3 length: 14 amino acids. CDR3 in amino acids: CARILRDSHNEQYF. The CDR3 DNA sequence: TGTGCCAGGATTCTCCGGGACAGCCATAACGAGCAGTACTTC.

This chain links TRBV9 with TRBJ2-1, with 9 bases that match TRBD2. Per germline, CDR1 SGDLS and CDR2 YYNGEE. CDR3 length equals 14 residues. The V segment lost 5 bases and the J segment 3 bases; nucleotides outside the gene matches: 3. CDR3 bases: TGTGCCAGCAGTATAGCGGGGGACTACAATGAGCAGTTCTTC. It specifies CASSIAGDYNEQFF.

The chain carries TRBV10-3 and TRBJ2-5; 9 bases align to TRBD1. J was trimmed by 6 bases and V by 0 bases; bases with no gene match: 17. This CDR3 contains 19 residues. Germline V lookup: CDR1 ENHRY, CDR2 SYGVKD. CDR3 residues: CAISESSGPGTGILKTQYF. The CDR3 DNA sequence: TGTGCCATCAGTGAGTCGAGTGGTCCAGGGACAGGGATTCTGAAGACCCAGTACTTC.

The chain has TRBV5-4 and TRBJ2-3; D may be TRBD1 (7 bases). From germline, CDR1 is SGHNT and CDR2 YYREEE (reference sequence). CDR3 size: 15 residues. Trimming cost V 6 bases and J 1 base, with 15 bases left between them. The CDR3 nucleotides are TGTGCCAGCAACTGGCGGGACAGCGGCACAGATACGCAGTATTTT. Amino acids: CASNWRDSGTDTQYF. Complete variable domain (other parts from reference TRBV5-4 and TRBJ2-3): ETGVTQSPTHLIKTRGQQVTLRCSSQSGHNTVSWYQQALGQGPQFIFQYYREEENGRGNFPPRFSGLQFPNYSSELNVNALELDDSALYLCASNWRDSGTDTQYFGPGTRLTVL.

The chain uses TRBV11-2 and TRBJ2-3, with 7 bases matching TRBD2. Germline CDR1 reads SGHAT; CDR2 reads FQNNGV. V gave up 3 bases and J gave up 0 bases; unmatched junction bases: 3. This CDR3 is built from 15 residues. The CDR3 nucleotides are TGTGCCAGCAGCTTGGGACTACAAAGCACAGATACGCAGTATTTT. It encodes CASSLGLQSTDTQYF.